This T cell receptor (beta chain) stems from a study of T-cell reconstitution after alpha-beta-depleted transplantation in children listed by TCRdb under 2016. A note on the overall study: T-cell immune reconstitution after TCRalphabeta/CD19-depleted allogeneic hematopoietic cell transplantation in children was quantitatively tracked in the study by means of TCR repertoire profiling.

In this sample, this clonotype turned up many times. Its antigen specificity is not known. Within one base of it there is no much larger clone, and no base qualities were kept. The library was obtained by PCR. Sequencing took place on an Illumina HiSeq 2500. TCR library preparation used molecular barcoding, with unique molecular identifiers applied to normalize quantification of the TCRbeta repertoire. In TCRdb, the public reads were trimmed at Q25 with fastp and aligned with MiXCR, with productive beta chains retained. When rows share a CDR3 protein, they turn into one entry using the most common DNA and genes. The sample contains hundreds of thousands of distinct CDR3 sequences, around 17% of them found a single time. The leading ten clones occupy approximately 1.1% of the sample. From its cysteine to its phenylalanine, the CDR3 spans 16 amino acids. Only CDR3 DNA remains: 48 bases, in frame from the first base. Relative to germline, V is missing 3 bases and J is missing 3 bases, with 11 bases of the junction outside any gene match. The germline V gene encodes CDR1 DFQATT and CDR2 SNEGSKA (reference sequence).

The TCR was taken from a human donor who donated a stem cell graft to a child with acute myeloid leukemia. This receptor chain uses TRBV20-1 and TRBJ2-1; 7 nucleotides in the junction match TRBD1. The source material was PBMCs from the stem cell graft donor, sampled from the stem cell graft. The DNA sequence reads TGCAGTGCTAGTAGAGTCCGGGACAGTCGCTACAATGAGCAGTTCTTC. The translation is CSASRVRDSRYNEQFF.